This T cell receptor beta chain originates from a study of radiation and T cells in renal cell carcinoma. The length of the CDR3 is 14 residues. The germline CDR1 and CDR2 sequences are SGHKS and YYEKEE (reference sequence). Trimming removed 0 bases from V and 5 bases from J, with 12 bases in between. This sample's time point: blood 4 weeks post-SBRT, at nephrectomy. Treatment of the sample: 15 Gy SBRT to primary tumor, nephrectomy 4 weeks later. Nephrectomy followed 15 Gy stereotactic body radiation by 4 weeks. Sequencing used immunoSEQ multiplex PCR; TCRdb keeps in-frame clones, though not all of them. This table holds around 81,000 clones, 70% to 90% found once.

The sample in question was blood, obtained from a patient whose treatment included radiotherapy and nephrectomy. The chain employs TRBV5-5 and TRBJ2-7; D is unclear. The clonotype comes from a man in his fifties with renal cell carcinoma. CDR3 sequence reads: CASSLAYTTHEQYF. The CDR3 DNA follows: TGTGCCAGCAGCTTGGCCTATACAACCCACGAGCAGTACTTC.